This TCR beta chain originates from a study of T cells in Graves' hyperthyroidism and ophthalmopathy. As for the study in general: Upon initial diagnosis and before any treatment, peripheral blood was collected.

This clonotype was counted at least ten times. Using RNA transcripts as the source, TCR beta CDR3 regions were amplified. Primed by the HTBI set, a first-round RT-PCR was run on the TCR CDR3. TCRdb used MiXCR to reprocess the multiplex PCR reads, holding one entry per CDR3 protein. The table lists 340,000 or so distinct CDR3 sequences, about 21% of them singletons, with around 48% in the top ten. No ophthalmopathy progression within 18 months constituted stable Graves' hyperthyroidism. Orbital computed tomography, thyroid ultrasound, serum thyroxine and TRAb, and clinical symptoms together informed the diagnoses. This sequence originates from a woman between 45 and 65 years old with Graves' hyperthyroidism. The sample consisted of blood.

As DNA, the CDR3 is TGCGCCAGCAGCGGGGGACCAGCGGTAGACAATGAGCAGTTCTTC. Translated, it gives CASSGGPAVDNEQFF. J is TRBJ2-1 and V is TRBV5-1, with D perhaps given as TRBD1 or TRBD2 (5 bases each). CDR3 length: 15 amino acids. Germline loops: CDR1 SGHRS, CDR2 YFSETQ. V was cut by 4 bases and J by 5 bases, with 16 bases left in between.